Below, one T cell receptor (beta chain) is given with its context. Antigen: not known. Generated by immunoSEQ multiplex PCR, the TCRdb table keeps only in-frame clones and is missing some. The sample includes about 2.3 million clones, around 93% of them seen just once. The data stem from a study of shared clonotypes between healthy human individuals. Germline V CDR1 and CDR2: SEHNR, FQNEAQ (reference sequence). This CDR3 region has 14 residues. Trimming pared 5 bases from V and 4 bases from J, leaving 14 bases between. The study's findings and limits: It was only blood that was sampled, and tissue repertoires likely differ.

The gene calls are TRBV7-9 and TRBJ1-2, with D perhaps TRBD1 (5 bases). Sequences were obtained from naive CD4+ T cells from PBMCs. Stated subset: CD45RA+ positively selected. This TCR came from a man between 18 and 35 years old in good health. Some clones in this sample may be carry-over from other donors' samples. The CDR3 is CASSPQGPGYGYTF. As DNA, the CDR3 is TGTGCCAGCAGCCCCCAGGGCCCCGGCTATGGCTACACCTTC.